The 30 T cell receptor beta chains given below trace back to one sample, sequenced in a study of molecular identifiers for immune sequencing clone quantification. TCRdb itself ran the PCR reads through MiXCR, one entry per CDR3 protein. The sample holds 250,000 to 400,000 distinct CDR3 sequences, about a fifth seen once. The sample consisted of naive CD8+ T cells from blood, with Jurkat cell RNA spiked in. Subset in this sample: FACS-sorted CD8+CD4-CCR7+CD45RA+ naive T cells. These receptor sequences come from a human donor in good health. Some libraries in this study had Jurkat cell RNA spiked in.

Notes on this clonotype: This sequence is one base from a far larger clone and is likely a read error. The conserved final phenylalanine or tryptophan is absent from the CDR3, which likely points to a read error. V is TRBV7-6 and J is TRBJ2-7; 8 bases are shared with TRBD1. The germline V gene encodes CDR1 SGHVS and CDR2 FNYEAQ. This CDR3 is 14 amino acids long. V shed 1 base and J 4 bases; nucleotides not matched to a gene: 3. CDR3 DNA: TGTGCCAGCAGCTTAGGGACAGGGACGTACGAGCAGTACTCC. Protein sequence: CASSLGTGTYEQYS.

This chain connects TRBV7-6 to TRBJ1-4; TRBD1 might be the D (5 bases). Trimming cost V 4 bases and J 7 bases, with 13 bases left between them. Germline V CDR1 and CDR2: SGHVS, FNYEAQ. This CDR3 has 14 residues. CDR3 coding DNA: TGTGCCAGCAGCTCCAGGGAAGCGCTTGAAAAACTGTTTTTT. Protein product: CASSSREALEKLFF.

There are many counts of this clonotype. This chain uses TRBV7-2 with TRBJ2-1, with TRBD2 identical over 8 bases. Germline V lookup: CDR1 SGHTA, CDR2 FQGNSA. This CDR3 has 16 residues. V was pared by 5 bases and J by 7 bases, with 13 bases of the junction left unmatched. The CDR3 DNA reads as TGTGCCAGCAGCGGAGCTAGCGGGCCAAAACATAATGAGCAGTTCTTC. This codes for CASSGASGPKHNEQFF.

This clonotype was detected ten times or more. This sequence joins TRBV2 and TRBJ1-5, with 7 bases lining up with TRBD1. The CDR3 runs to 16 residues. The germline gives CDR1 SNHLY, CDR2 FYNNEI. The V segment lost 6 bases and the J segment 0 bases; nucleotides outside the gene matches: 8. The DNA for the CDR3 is TGTGCCAGCAGAGAACAGGGGTTTGTTAGCAATCAGCCCCAGCATTTT. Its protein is CASREQGFVSNQPQHF.

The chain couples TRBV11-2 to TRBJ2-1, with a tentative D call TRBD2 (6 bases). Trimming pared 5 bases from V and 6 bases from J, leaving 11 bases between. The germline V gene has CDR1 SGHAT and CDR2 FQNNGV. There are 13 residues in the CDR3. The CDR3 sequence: CASSRLERNEQFF. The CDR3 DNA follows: TGTGCCAGCAGCCGACTAGAGCGCAATGAGCAGTTCTTC.

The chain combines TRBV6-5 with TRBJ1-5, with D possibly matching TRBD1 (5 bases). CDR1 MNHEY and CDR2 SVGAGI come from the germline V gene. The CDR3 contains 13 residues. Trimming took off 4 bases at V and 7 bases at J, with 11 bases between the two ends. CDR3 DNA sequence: TGTGCCAGCAGTTGGGGCCAGGAACAGCCCCAGCATTTT. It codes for CASSWGQEQPQHF.

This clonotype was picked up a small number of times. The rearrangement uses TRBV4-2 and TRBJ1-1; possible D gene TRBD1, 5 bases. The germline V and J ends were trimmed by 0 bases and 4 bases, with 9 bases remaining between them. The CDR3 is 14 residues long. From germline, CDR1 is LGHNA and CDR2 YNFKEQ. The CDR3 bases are TGTGCCAGCAGCCAAGACAGGGTAGGCACTGAAGCTTTCTTT. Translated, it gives CASSQDRVGTEAFF.

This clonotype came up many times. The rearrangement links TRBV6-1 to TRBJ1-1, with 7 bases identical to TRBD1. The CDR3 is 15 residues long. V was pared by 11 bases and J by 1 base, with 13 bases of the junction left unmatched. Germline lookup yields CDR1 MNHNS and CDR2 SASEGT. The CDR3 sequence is CAGRDSRNPNTEAFF. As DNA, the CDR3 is TGTGCCGGAAGGGACAGCCGAAACCCGAACACTGAAGCTTTCTTT.

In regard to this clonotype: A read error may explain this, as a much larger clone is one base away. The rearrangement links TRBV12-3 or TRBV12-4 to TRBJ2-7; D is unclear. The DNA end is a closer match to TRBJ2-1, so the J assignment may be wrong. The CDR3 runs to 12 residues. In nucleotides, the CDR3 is TGTGCCAGCAGCATAGATTTGTACGAGCAGTTCTTC. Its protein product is CASSIDLYEQFF.

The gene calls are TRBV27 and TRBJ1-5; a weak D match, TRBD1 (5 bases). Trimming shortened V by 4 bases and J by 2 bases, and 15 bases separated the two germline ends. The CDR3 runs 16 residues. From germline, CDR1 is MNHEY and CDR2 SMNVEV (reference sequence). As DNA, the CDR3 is TGTGCCAGCAGTTCGTTGGGGCGAGTTGGCAATCAGCCCCAGCATTTT. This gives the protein CASSSLGRVGNQPQHF.

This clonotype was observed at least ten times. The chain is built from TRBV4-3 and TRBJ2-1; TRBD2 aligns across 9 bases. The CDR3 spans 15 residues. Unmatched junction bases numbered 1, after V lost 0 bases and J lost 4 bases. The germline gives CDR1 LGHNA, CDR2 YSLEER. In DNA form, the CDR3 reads TGCGCCAGCAGCCAAGAGACTAGCGGTTACAATGAGCAGTTCTTC. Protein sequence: CASSQETSGYNEQFF.

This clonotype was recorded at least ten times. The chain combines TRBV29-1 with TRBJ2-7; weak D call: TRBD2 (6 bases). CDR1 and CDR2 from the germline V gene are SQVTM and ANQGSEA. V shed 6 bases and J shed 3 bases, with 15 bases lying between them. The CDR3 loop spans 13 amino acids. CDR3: CSVEVVGSYEQYF. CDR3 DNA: TGCAGCGTCGAGGTTGTCGGGAGCTACGAGCAGTACTTC.

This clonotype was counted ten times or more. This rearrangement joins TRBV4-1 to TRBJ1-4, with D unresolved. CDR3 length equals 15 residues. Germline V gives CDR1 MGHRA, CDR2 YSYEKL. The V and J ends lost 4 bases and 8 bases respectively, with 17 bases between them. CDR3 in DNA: TGCGCCAGCAGCCCCAATTTGGGCAGCGGGGAAAAACTGTTTTTT. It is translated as CASSPNLGSGEKLFF.

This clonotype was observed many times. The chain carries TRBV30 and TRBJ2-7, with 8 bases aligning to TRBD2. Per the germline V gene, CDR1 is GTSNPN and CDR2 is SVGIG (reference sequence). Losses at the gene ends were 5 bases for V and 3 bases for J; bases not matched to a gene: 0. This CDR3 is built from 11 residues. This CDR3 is CAWREGYEQYF. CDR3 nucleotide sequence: TGTGCCTGGCGGGAGGGCTACGAGCAGTACTTC.

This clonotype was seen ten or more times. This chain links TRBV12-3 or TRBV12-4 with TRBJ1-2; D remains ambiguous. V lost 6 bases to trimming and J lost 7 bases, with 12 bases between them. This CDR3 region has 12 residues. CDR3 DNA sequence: TGTGCCAGCAGCTTTTCCCCCTCTGGCTACACCTTC. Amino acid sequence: CASSFSPSGYTF.

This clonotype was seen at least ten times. Here the CDR3 reads CSVRGVMAFF. The CDR3 DNA follows: TGCAGCGTGCGAGGGGTTATGGCTTTCTTT. The chain carries TRBV29-1 and TRBJ1-1; the D gene is possibly TRBD1 (5 bases). Germline V gene lookup returns CDR1 SQVTM and CDR2 ANQGSEA. The CDR3 is 10 residues long. V was pared by 6 bases and J by 11 bases, with 13 bases between. The full variable domain, in which reference TRBV29-1 and TRBJ1-1 provide the parts outside the CDR3, is SAVISQKPSRDICQRGTSLTIQCQVDSQVTMMFWYRQQPGQSLTLIATANQGSEATYESGFVIDKFPISRPNLTFSTLTVSNMSPEDSSIYLCSVRGVMAFFGQGTRLTVV.

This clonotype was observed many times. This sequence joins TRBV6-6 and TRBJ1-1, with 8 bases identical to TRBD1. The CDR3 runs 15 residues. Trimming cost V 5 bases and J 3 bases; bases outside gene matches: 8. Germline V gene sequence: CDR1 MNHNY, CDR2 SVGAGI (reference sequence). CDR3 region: CASSTPGGADTEAFF. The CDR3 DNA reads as TGTGCCAGCAGTACTCCAGGGGGCGCGGACACTGAAGCTTTCTTT.

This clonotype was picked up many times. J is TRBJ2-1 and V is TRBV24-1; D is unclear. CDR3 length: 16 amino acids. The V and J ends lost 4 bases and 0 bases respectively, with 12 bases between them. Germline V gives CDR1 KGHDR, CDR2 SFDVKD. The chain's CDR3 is CATSDSVRTSYNEQFF. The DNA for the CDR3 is TGTGCCACCAGTGACTCCGTGAGGACCTCCTACAATGAGCAGTTCTTC.

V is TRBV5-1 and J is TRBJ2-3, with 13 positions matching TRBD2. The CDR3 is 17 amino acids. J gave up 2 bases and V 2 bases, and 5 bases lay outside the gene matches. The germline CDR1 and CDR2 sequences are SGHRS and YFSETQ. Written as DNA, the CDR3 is TGCGCCAGCAGCTTTGGACTAGCGGGGGCAATCACAGATACGCAGTATTTT. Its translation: CASSFGLAGAITDTQYF.

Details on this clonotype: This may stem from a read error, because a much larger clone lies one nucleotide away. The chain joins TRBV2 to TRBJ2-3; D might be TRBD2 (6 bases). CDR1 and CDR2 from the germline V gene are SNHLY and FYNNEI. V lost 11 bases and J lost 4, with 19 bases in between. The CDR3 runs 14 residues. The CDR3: CAGTTGLSPDTQYF. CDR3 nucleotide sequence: TGTGCCGGCACAACGGGACTCTCTCCAGATACGCAGTATTTT.

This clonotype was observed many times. DNA of the CDR3: TGCGCCAGCAGCTGGGACACCCGGAGCTCTGGAAACACCATATATTTT. Translating gives CASSWDTRSSGNTIYF. The chain recombines TRBV5-1 with TRBJ1-3; D may be TRBD1 (6 bases). Trimming pared 3 bases from V and 0 bases from J, leaving 13 bases between. This CDR3 has 16 amino acids. The germline gives CDR1 SGHRS, CDR2 YFSETQ.

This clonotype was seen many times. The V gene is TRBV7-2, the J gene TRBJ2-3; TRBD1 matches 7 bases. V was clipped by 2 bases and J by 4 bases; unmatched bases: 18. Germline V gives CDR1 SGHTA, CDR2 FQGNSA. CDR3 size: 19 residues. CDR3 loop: CASSLIFWDSQGMSDTQYF. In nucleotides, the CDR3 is TGTGCCAGCAGCTTAATTTTTTGGGACAGCCAGGGGATGTCAGATACGCAGTATTTT.

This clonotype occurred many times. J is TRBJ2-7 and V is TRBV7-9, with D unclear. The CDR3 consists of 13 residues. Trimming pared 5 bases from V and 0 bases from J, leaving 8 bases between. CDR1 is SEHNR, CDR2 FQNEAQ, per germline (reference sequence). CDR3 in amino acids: CASSPSASYEQYF. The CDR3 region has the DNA TGTGCCAGCAGCCCCTCGGCCTCCTACGAGCAGTACTTC. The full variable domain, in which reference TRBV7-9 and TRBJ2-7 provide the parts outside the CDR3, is DTGVSQNPRHKITKRGQNVTFRCDPISEHNRLYWYRQTLGQGPEFLTYFQNEAQLEKSRLLSDRFSAERPKGSFSTLEIQRTEQGDSAMYLCASSPSASYEQYFGPGTRLTVT.

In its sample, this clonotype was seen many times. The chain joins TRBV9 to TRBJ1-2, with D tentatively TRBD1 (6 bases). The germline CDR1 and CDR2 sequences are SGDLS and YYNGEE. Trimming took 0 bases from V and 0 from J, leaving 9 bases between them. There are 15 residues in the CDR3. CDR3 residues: CASSVARTANYGYTF. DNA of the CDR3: TGTGCCAGCAGCGTAGCCCGGACAGCTAACTATGGCTACACCTTC.

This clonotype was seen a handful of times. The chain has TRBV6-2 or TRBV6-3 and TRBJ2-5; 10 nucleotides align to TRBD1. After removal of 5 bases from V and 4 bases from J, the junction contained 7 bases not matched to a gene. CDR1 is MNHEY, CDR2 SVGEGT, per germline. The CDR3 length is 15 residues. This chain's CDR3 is CASSKWDRGVETQYF. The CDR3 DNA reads TGTGCCAGCAGTAAATGGGACAGGGGTGTAGAGACCCAGTACTTC.

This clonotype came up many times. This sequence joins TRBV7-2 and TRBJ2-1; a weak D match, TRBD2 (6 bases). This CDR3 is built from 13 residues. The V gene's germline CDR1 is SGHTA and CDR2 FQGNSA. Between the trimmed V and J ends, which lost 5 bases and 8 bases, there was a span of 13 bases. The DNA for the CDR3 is TGTGCCAGCAGCCGACTAGGTTACGATGAGCAGTTCTTC. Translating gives CASSRLGYDEQFF.

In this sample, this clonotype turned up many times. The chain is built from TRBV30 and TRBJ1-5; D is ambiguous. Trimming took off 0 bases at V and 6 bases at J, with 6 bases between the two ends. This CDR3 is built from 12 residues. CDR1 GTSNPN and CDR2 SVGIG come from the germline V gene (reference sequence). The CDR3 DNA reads TGTGCCTGGAGTGTATTCGGTCAGCCCCAGCATTTT. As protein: CAWSVFGQPQHF. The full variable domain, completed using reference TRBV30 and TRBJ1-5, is SQTIHQWPATLVQPVGSPLSLECTVEGTSNPNLYWYRQAAGRGLQLLFYSVGIGQISSEVPQNLSASRPQDRQFILSSKKLLLSDSGFYLCAWSVFGQPQHFGDGTRLSIL.

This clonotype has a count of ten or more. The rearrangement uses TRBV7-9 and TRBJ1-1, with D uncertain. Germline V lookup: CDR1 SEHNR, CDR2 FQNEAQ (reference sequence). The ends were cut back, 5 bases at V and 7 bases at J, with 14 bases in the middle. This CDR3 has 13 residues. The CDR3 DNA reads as TGTGCCAGCAGCAGTAGCCGGGCGGTTGAAGCTTTCTTT. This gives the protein CASSSSRAVEAFF.

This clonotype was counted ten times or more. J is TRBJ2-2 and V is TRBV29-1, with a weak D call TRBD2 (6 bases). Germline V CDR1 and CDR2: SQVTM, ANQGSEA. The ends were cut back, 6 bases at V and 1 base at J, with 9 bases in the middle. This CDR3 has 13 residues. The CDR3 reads CSVRDLNTGELFF. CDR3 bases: TGCAGCGTCCGGGACTTGAACACCGGGGAGCTGTTTTTT.

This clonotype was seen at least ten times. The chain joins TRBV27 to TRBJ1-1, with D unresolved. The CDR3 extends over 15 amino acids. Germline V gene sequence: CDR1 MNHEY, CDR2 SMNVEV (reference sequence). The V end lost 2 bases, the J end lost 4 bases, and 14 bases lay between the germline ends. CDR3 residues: CASSLREPLGTEAFF. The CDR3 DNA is TGTGCCAGCAGTTTACGGGAACCCCTGGGCACTGAAGCTTTCTTT.